This T cell receptor beta chain came from a study of vaccination and CD4 T cells after COVID-19. About the study: Cultures serving as controls received a peptide pool (CEFX or HIV-1 Nef) or no peptide.

Cultured CD4+ T-cell DNA underwent Oncomine TCR Beta short-read sequencing. TCRdb itself ran the PCR reads through MiXCR, one entry per CDR3 protein. The table records 20,000 to 25,000 distinct CDR3 sequences, 40% to 50% of them present only once. Concerning this clonotype itself: Its antigen is still unknown.

Regarding treatment: roughly ten-day PBMC culture with coronavirus spike peptide pools or control peptides (ViraFEST assay). The CDR3 contains 15 residues. Per the germline V gene, CDR1 is SGHRS and CDR2 is YFSETQ. Trimming removed 4 bases from V and 3 bases from J, with 16 bases in between. Sample: CD4+ T cells from blood, cultured in vitro, taken before SARS-CoV-2 vaccination. The source of this sequence is a human donor who received a COVID-19 vaccine. This chain connects TRBV5-1 to TRBJ2-5; possibly TRBD1 or TRBD2 for D (5 bases each). The CDR3 nucleotides are TGCGCCAGCAGCACCAACCCGGGGACGGAAGAGACCCAGTACTTC. It encodes CASSTNPGTEETQYF.